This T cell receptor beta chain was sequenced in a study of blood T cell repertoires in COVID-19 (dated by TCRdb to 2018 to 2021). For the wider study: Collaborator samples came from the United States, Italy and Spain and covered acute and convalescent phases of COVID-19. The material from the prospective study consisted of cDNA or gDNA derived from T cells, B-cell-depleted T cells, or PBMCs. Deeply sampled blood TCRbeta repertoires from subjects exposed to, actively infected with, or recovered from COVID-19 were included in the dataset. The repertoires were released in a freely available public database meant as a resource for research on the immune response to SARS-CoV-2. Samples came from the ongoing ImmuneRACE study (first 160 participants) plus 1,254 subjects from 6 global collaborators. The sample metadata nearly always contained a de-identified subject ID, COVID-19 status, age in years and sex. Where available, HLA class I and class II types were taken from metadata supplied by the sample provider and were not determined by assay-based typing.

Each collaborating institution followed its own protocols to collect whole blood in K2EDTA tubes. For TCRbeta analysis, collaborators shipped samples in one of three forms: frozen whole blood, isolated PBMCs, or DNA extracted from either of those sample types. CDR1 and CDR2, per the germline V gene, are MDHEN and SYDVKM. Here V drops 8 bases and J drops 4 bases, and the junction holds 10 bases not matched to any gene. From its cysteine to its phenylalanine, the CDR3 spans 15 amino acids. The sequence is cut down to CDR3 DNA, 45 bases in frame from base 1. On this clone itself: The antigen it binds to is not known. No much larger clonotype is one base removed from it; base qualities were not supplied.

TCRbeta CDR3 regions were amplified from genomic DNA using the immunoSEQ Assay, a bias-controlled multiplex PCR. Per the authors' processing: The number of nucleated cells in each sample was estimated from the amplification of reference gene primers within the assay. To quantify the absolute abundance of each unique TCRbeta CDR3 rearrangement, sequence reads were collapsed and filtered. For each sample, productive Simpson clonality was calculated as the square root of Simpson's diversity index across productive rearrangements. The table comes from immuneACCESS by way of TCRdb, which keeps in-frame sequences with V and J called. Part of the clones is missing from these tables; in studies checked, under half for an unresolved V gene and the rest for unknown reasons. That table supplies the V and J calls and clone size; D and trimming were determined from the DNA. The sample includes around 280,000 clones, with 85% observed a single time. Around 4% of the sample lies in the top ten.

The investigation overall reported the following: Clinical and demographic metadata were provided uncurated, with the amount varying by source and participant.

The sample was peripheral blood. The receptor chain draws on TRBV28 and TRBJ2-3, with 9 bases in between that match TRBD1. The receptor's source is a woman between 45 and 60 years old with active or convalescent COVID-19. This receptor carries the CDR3 CASAGARDRADTQYF. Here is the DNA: TGTGCCAGCGCTGGGGCGAGGGACAGGGCAGATACGCAGTATTTT.